This T cell receptor beta chain derives from a study of blood T cell repertoires in COVID-19. Study at large: Italy, Spain and the United States were the sources of the convalescent and acute COVID-19 samples. Sample material is recorded as cDNA or gDNA derived from T cells, B-cell-depleted T cells, or PBMCs.

V lost 1 base, J lost 4 bases, and 13 bases lay in between. Germline values: CDR1 LGHNA, CDR2 YSLEER. The CDR3 has 15 amino acids. Original processing methods: Quantification of nucleated cells was approximated via reference gene primer amplification. The table came from immunoSEQ multiplex PCR; TCRdb's copy has only in-frame clones and leaves some out. That table furnishes V, J and clone size, whereas the DNA furnished D and trimming. The sample carries roughly 97,000 clones, more than 75% recorded once. The rearrangement joins TRBV4-3 to TRBJ1-1; D remains unclear. The specimen was peripheral blood. The TCR sequence derives from a man aged 55-75 years with acute or convalescent COVID-19. DNA for the CDR3: TGCGCCAGCAGCCAAGGGAGGGTGTATAGCACTGAAGCTTTCTTT. Residues: CASSQGRVYSTEAFF.